Included here is one TCR beta chain sequence, with context. The data were obtained in a study of blood T cell repertoires in COVID-19. Study information: Samples taken during acute and convalescent COVID-19 were collected in the United States, Italy and Spain.

The length of the CDR3 is 14 residues. V was shortened by 2 bases and J by 2 bases, with 9 bases between the two germline ends. The germline CDR1 and CDR2 sequences are KGHSH and LQKENI. Each participant's cohort was designated according to participant-reported clinical history. Cohort 3 recovery required two negative PCRs, clearance, or symptom resolution. TCRdb's table, derived via immunoSEQ multiplex PCR, lists solely in-frame clones and lacks some. Here the sample spans approximately 170,000 clones, about four fifths being singletons. The sequencing input was PBMCs or T cells enriched from blood (not recorded which). V and J are TRBV18 and TRBJ1-2; D may be TRBD1 (6 bases). This clonotype originated in a man over 45 who had recovered from COVID-19. The CDR3 DNA reads as TGTGCCAGCTCACCATCAGGGGCCAACTATGGCTACACCTTC. This codes for CASSPSGANYGYTF.